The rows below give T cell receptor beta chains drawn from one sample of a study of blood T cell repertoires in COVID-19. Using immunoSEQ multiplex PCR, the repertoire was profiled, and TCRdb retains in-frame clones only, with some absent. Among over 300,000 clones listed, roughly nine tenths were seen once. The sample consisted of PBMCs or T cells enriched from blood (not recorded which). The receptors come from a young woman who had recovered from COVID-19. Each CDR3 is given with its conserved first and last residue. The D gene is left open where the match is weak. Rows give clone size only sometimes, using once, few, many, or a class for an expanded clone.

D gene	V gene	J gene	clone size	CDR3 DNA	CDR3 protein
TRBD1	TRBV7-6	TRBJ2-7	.	TGTGCCAGCAGCTTAGCTACAGGGACAGGGAGCTCCTACGAGCAGTACTTC	CASSLATGTGSSYEQYF
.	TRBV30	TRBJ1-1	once	TGTGCCTGGACGTATCCCGGCGGGAACACTGAAGCTTTCTTT	CAWTYPGGNTEAFF
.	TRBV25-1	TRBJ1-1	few	TGTGCCAGCAGTGAATGGGCAGCCACTGAAGCTTTCTTT	CASSEWAATEAFF
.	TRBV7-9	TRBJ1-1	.	TGTGCCAGCAGCTTAACAACCAAGAACACTGAAGCTTTCTTT	CASSLTTKNTEAFF
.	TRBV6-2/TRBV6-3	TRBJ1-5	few	TGTGCCAGCAGTGACCCTGGGGGGTTCAATCAGCCCCAGCATTTT	CASSDPGGFNQPQHF
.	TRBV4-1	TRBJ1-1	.	TGCGCCAGCAGCCAGGATGACAGGACCTTGGCTGAAGCTTTCTTT	CASSQDDRTLAEAFF
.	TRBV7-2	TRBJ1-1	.	TGTGCCAGCAGCTTAGGTGGCCGCACTGAAGCTTTCTTT	CASSLGGRTEAFF
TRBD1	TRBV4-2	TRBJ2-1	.	TGTGCCAGCAGCCAAGTACAGGGGGGATCCTACAATGAGCAGTTCTTC	CASSQVQGGSYNEQFF
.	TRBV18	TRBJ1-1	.	TGTGCCAGCTCACCGAAACTTAACACTGAAGCTTTCTTT	CASSPKLNTEAFF
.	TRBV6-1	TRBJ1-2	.	TGTGCCAGCAGTGAAGGGCAGTTCTATGGCTACACCTTC	CASSEGQFYGYTF
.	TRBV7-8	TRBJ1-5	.	TGTGCCAGCACAGGGGAAAAATACCGGGACGGTACTAAGGTGCCCCAGCATTTT	CASTGEKYRDGTKVPQHF
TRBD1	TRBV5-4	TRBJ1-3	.	TGTGCCAGCAGCCAAGGACAGGGTAGTTTGGCATCAAACACCATATATTTT	CASSQGQGSLASNTIYF
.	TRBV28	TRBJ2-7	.	TGTGCCAGCAGTCCGCGGATCTTGCCCCCGAGATACGAGCAGTACTTC	CASSPRILPPRYEQYF
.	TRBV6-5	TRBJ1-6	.	TGTGCCAGCACTGTTGCTCCGGTAAACTCACCCCTCCACTTT	CASTVAPVNSPLHF
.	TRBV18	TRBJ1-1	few	TGTGCCAGCTCACCACCAAGGGCGGGGGAAAACACTGAAGCTTTCTTT	CASSPPRAGENTEAFF
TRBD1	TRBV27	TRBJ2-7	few	TGTGCCAGCAGCCGGGGACAGGGCTACGAGCAGTACTTC	CASSRGQGYEQYF
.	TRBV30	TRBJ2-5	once	TGTGCCTGGAGCCTAGGACTGCAAGAGACCCAGTACTTC	CAWSLGLQETQYF
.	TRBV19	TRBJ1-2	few	TGTGCCAGTAACCTGGGGGGAGTACCTCAGGGCTACACCTTC	CASNLGGVPQGYTF
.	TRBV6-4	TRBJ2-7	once	TGTGCCAGCCTCGCCCCAAGCCAACCCTACGAGCAGTACTTC	CASLAPSQPYEQYF
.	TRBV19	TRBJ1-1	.	TGTGCCAGTAGTATAGTTGGAGGGCGAGGCACTGAAGCTTTCTTT	CASSIVGGRGTEAFF
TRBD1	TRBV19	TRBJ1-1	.	TGTGCCAGTAGTATGGGACAGCCTACTGAAGCTTTCTTT	CASSMGQPTEAFF
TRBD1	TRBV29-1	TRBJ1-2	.	TGCAGCGTTGAAGACCCCACGGACAGGGGCTATGGCTACACCTTC	CSVEDPTDRGYGYTF
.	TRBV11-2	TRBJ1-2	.	TGTGCCAGCAGCTTAGTTGGTGCGGGGGCGCCCGGCTACACCTTC	CASSLVGAGAPGYTF
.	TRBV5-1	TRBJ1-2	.	TGCGCCAGCAGCTTTAACAGGGACGGCTACACCTTC	CASSFNRDGYTF
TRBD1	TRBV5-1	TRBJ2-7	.	TGCGCCAGCAGCTTTGTGGACAGGGCATCCTACGAGCAGTACTTC	CASSFVDRASYEQYF
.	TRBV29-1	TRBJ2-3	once	TGCAGCGTTGTGAAGGGGACAGATACGCAGTATTTT	CSVVKGTDTQYF
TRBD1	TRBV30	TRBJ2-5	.	TGTGCCTGGAGTGGACAGGGGGGGACCCAGTACTTC	CAWSGQGGTQYF
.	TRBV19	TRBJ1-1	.	TGTGCCAGTCGGGATGGAGTCAGGGGACCTAGGGAAGCTTTCTTT	CASRDGVRGPREAFF
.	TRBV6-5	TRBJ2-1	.	TGTGCCAGCGGAGGGAGTGAGCAGTTCTTC	CASGGSEQFF
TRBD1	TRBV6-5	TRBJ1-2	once	TGTGCCAGCAGTTACCCCGGGCAGGGGGACTACACCTTC	CASSYPGQGDYTF
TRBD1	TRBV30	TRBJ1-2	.	TGTGCCTGGGACGGGACAGGGGATGGCTACACCTTC	CAWDGTGDGYTF
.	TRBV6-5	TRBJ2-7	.	TGTGCCAGCAGAACGGGCGGAGGAACCTACGAGCAGTACTTC	CASRTGGGTYEQYF
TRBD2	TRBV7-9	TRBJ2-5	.	TGTGCCAGCAGCGGAGCGGGGGGAATCCAAGAGACCCAGTACTTC	CASSGAGGIQETQYF
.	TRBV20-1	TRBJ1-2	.	TGCAGTGCTAGTGAATCAGGTGGTTACTATGGCTACACCTTC	CSASESGGYYGYTF
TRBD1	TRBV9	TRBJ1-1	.	TGTGCCAGCAGCGTAGGGGTAGGGGGCGTTTTGAACACTGAAGCTTTCTTT	CASSVGVGGVLNTEAFF
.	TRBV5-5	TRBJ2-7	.	TGTGCCAGCAGCTTTGCGGGTTACGAGCAGTACTTC	CASSFAGYEQYF
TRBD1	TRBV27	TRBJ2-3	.	TGTGCCAGCAGTATAACAGGGGGCCCCACAGATACGCAGTATTTT	CASSITGGPTDTQYF
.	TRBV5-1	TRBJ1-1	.	TGCGCCAGCAGTGTGAAGGACACAATGAACACTGAAGCTTTCTTT	CASSVKDTMNTEAFF
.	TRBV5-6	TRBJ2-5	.	TGTGCCAGCTCTGGGGCTTGGGGTGTACAGATTGAGACCCAGTACTTC	CASSGAWGVQIETQYF
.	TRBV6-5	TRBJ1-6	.	TGTGCCAGCAAAGAGACGGACTTCTATTCACCCCTCCACTTT	CASKETDFYSPLHF
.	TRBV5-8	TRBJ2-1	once	TGTGCCAGCAGCTCCCTCATGGGAGTCGGCAATGAGCAGTTCTTC	CASSSLMGVGNEQFF
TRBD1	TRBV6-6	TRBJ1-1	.	TGTGCCAGCAGTTTATCCCCAGGGGGAAGGGCTGAAGCTTTCTTT	CASSLSPGGRAEAFF
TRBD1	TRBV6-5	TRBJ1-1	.	TGTGCCAGGACGGACAGGAATGACACTGAAGCTTTCTTT	CARTDRNDTEAFF
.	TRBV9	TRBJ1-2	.	TGTGCCAGCAGCCTCGCCGGGACACCGCTCGGCTATGGCTACACCTTC	CASSLAGTPLGYGYTF
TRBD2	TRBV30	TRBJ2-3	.	TGTGCCTGGAGTGAGGGGACTAGCGGGGCGGTAGATACGCAGTATTTT	CAWSEGTSGAVDTQYF
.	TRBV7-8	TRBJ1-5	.	TGTGCCAGCAGCGCGTACCAGGGTAATCAGCATTTT	CASSAYQGNQHF
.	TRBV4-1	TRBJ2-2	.	TGCGCCAGCAGCCGGGAGACTGAAACCGGGGAGCTGTTTTTT	CASSRETETGELFF
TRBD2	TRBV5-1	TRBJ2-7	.	TGCGCCAGCAGCCCTAGCGGGGGGGCCTTGGAGCAGTACTTC	CASSPSGGALEQYF
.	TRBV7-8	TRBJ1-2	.	TGTGCCAGCAGCTTAGCGCACAAGAACTATGGCTACACCTTC	CASSLAHKNYGYTF
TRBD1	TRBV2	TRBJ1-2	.	TGTGCCAGCAGTGAGGACGTAACAGGGGTTTCGAACGGCTACACCTTC	CASSEDVTGVSNGYTF
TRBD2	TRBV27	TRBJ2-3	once	TGTGCCAGCAGACGATTAGCGGGGGGGCCATGGGATACGCAGTATTTT	CASRRLAGGPWDTQYF
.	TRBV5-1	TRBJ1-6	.	TGCGCCAGCAGCTTGAGCAGGAATAATTCACCCCTCCACTTT	CASSLSRNNSPLHF
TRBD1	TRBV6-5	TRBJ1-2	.	TGTGCCAGCACCCCGGACAGGAACTATGGCTACACCTTC	CASTPDRNYGYTF
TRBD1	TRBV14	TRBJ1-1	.	TGTGCCAGCACCAAACCCCTAACAGGGGAGGAGAGCACTGAAGCTTTCTTT	CASTKPLTGEESTEAFF
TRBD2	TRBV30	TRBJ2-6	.	TGTGCCTGGAGTCGGCCTAGCGGGGGGGTTTCTGGGGCCAACGTCCTGACTTTC	CAWSRPSGGVSGANVLTF
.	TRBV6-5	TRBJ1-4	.	TGTGCCAGCACCCTTAATGAAAAACTGTTTTTT	CASTLNEKLFF
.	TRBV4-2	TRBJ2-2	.	TGTGCCAGCAGCGTAGAGAGGGACACCGGGGAGCTGTTTTTT	CASSVERDTGELFF
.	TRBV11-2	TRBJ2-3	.	TGTGCCAGTACTCTCGGGGCAGATACGCAGTATTTT	CASTLGADTQYF
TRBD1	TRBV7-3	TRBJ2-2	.	TGTGCCAGCAGCTTGGGACAGGCCGGGGAGCTGTTTTTT	CASSLGQAGELFF
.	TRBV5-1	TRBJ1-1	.	TGCGCCAGCAGTAGACAGGACTTATCCTCTGAAGCTTTCTTT	CASSRQDLSSEAFF